This T cell receptor beta chain was retrieved from a study of Ad26.COV2.S vaccination and SARS-CoV-2 variants. General study points: The study found similar non-spike TCR breadth in vaccine and placebo recipients. Placebo recipients trailed vaccine recipients in spike-specific TCR breadth. Assessments of TCR breadth and depth may have underestimated the total T cell responses.

Deletions cut 1 base from V and 2 bases from J, with 11 bases between. The germline CDR1 and CDR2 sequences are SNHLY and FYNNEI. The length of the CDR3 is 15 residues. The data were produced by immunoSEQ multiplex PCR, yet TCRdb's version contains in-frame clones alone and is incomplete. This table has around 370,000 clones, about 90% appearing once. As concerns this clone: Its antigen is not identified.

Specimen: peripheral blood, collected after recovery from COVID-19. The chain combines TRBV2 with TRBJ2-5; D remains ambiguous. The receptor was isolated from a human donor who had recovered from COVID-19. The CDR3: CASSEGGSQQETQYF. For the CDR3, the DNA is TGTGCCAGCAGTGAAGGAGGTAGCCAACAAGAGACCCAGTACTTC. The full variable domain, its missing parts supplied by reference TRBV2 and TRBJ2-5, is EPEVTQTPSHQVTQMGQEVILRCVPISNHLYFYWYRQILGQKVEFLVSFYNNEISEKSEIFDDQFSVERPDGSNFTLKIRSTKLEDSAMYFCASSEGGSQQETQYFGPGTRLLVL.